Listed below are T cell receptor beta chains from one sample, sequenced in a study of T-cell memory formation after mild COVID-19. TCRdb used MiXCR to reprocess the 5' RACE reads, holding one entry per CDR3 protein. The profile shows 350,000 to 450,000 distinct CDR3 sequences, more than 20% of them singletons. What was sequenced was PBMCs or a T cell subset sorted from them (not recorded which). The receptors originated from an adult woman who had mild COVID-19 (a few samples of this study predate the infection). Cell type and time point are not known. CDR3s include the opening cysteine and the closing phenylalanine or tryptophan. Fields, in order: V gene, D gene, clone size, J gene, CDR3 protein, CDR3 DNA. A D gene is named only where the DNA matches it firmly. Size values are once, few and many counts, or a class for expanded clones, and some rows have none.

TRBV7-9	TRBD1	few	TRBJ2-7	CASSLAPKGTDRGYEQYF	TGTGCCAGCAGCTTAGCCCCGAAGGGGACAGACAGGGGGTACGAGCAGTACTTC
TRBV3-1	-	few	TRBJ1-2	CASSHHPYSSGRIDGYTF	TGTGCCAGCAGCCATCATCCCTACTCCAGCGGGCGGATTGATGGCTACACCTTC
TRBV7-9	-	few	TRBJ1-6	CASSQAAVTGDSPLHF	TGTGCCAGCAGCCAAGCCGCGGTTACGGGGGATTCACCCCTCCACTTT
TRBV19	TRBD1	-	TRBJ1-1	CASNTRTGIGTEAFF	TGTGCCAGTAACACCCGGACAGGGATAGGCACTGAAGCTTTCTTT
TRBV6-4	-	-	TRBJ2-2	CASSDSDGGELFF	TGTGCCAGCAGTGACTCGGACGGGGGGGAGCTGTTTTTT
TRBV5-5	-	-	TRBJ2-2	CASSSTTLNTGELFF	TGTGCCAGCAGCTCGACGACATTGAACACCGGGGAGCTGTTTTTT
TRBV5-5	-	-	TRBJ2-6	CASSLEVGSPTSGANVLTF	TGTGCCAGCAGCTTGGAGGTAGGGTCTCCAACCTCTGGGGCCAACGTCCTGACTTTC
TRBV12-3/TRBV12-4	-	few	TRBJ1-2	CASSLSAGHRSDGYTF	TGTGCCAGCAGTTTAAGCGCCGGACACCGTTCGGATGGCTACACCTTC
TRBV7-6	TRBD2	-	TRBJ2-1	CASSSWTSGRPVYEQFF	TGTGCCAGCAGCTCCTGGACTAGCGGGAGGCCAGTTTATGAGCAGTTCTTC
TRBV10-3	TRBD1	-	TRBJ2-1	CAIGRDRGQNEQFF	TGTGCCATCGGCCGGGACAGGGGGCAGAATGAGCAGTTCTTC
TRBV29-1	-	few	TRBJ2-5	CSVELLGRETQYF	TGCAGCGTTGAACTCTTGGGGAGAGAGACCCAGTACTTC
TRBV9	-	few	TRBJ1-3	CASSGASLGNTIYF	TGTGCCAGCAGCGGTGCATCGTTGGGAAACACCATATATTTT
TRBV20-1	TRBD1	once	TRBJ2-7	CSAYSRDRGYEQYF	TGCAGTGCTTACTCCCGGGACAGGGGTTACGAGCAGTACTTC
TRBV4-1	-	few	TRBJ2-3	CASSQERADTQYF	TGCGCCAGCAGCCAAGAGCGGGCAGATACGCAGTATTTT
TRBV25-1	-	-	TRBJ2-3	CASSDAPRSGVRTQYF	TGTGCCAGCAGTGACGCCCCCCGGTCAGGGGTCAGGACGCAGTATTTT
TRBV5-1	TRBD1	-	TRBJ1-3	CASSFDTGVDGNTIYF	TGCGCCAGCAGCTTTGATACAGGGGTCGATGGAAACACCATATATTTT
TRBV28	-	few	TRBJ2-1	CASSPPGAARRPYNEQFF	TGTGCCAGCAGCCCGCCCGGGGCCGCCCGGCGGCCCTACAATGAGCAGTTCTTC
TRBV6-1	-	few	TRBJ1-2	CASSEGTPNYGYTF	TGTGCCAGCAGTGAAGGGACACCTAACTATGGCTACACCTTC
TRBV19	-	-	TRBJ1-1	CASSMSGDEAFF	TGTGCCAGTAGTATGTCTGGGGATGAAGCTTTCTTT
TRBV7-3	-	-	TRBJ1-2	CASTKSDRGYTF	TGTGCCAGCACCAAGTCGGACCGTGGCTACACCTTC
TRBV6-6	-	once	TRBJ2-3	CASRDPGADTQYF	TGTGCCAGCAGGGACCCAGGCGCAGATACGCAGTATTTT
TRBV4-3	-	-	TRBJ2-7	CASSQDRTGGSASYEQYF	TGCGCCAGCAGCCAAGATAGGACTGGAGGGAGCGCCTCCTACGAGCAGTACTTC
TRBV5-1	-	-	TRBJ2-7	CASSLAGQGTYEQYF	TGCGCCAGCAGCTTGGCCGGGCAGGGTACCTACGAGCAGTACTTC
TRBV6-5	TRBD1	-	TRBJ2-2	CATSLGQGTGELFF	TGTGCCACCTCCCTGGGACAGGGCACCGGGGAGCTGTTTTTT
TRBV6-5	-	-	TRBJ1-2	CAIRRVGAGGYTF	TGTGCCATCAGACGAGTGGGAGCAGGTGGCTACACCTTC
TRBV12-3/TRBV12-4	-	few	TRBJ2-3	CASSPLSTDTQYF	TGTGCCAGCAGCCCCTTGAGCACAGATACGCAGTATTTT
TRBV11-2	-	-	TRBJ2-1	CASSPMGKSYNEQFF	TGTGCCAGCAGCCCGATGGGGAAATCCTACAATGAGCAGTTCTTC
TRBV9	-	few	TRBJ2-5	CASSVAGEVRQETQYF	TGTGCCAGCAGCGTAGCGGGAGAGGTTCGCCAGGAGACCCAGTACTTC
TRBV24-1	TRBD2	few	TRBJ2-3	CATSDGGASTDTQYF	TGTGCCACCAGTGACGGGGGGGCGAGCACAGATACGCAGTATTTT
TRBV20-1	-	few	TRBJ1-4	CSARDPTFGLFF	TGCAGTGCTAGAGACCCTACTTTTGGCCTGTTTTTT
TRBV18	TRBD2	few	TRBJ2-1	CASSPGTSGSYNEQFF	TGTGCCAGCTCACCCGGCACTAGCGGGAGCTACAATGAGCAGTTCTTC
TRBV20-1	TRBD1	-	TRBJ1-2	CSATNRGVYGYTF	TGCAGTGCGACTAACAGGGGTGTCTATGGCTACACCTTC
TRBV19	-	-	TRBJ1-1	CARSLGRNTEAFF	TGTGCCCGTAGCCTAGGACGCAACACTGAAGCTTTCTTT
TRBV5-1	TRBD2	-	TRBJ2-1	CASSLTSGGGNEQFF	TGCGCCAGCAGCTTGACTAGCGGGGGTGGCAATGAGCAGTTCTTC
TRBV5-6	TRBD1	-	TRBJ1-2	CASILGVPRGRWNGYTF	TGTGCCAGCATACTCGGGGTACCCAGGGGGCGATGGAATGGCTACACCTTC
TRBV23-1	-	few	TRBJ2-7	CASSQSRTELTYEQYF	TGCGCCAGCAGTCAATCTCGGACGGAACTAACCTACGAGCAGTACTTC
TRBV7-8	-	few	TRBJ2-3	CASSPRGGPSTDTQYF	TGTGCCAGCAGCCCACGTGGGGGACCTAGCACAGATACGCAGTATTTT
TRBV12-3/TRBV12-4	TRBD1	few	TRBJ2-6	CASSGQVFSGANVLTF	TGTGCCAGCAGCGGACAGGTCTTCTCTGGGGCCAACGTCCTGACTTTC
TRBV29-1	-	-	TRBJ1-2	CSGAGNYGYTF	TGCAGCGGGGCAGGAAACTATGGCTACACCTTC
TRBV9	TRBD1	many	TRBJ2-5	CASSVDRGGETQYF	TGTGCCAGCAGCGTAGACAGGGGTGGAGAGACCCAGTACTTC
TRBV12-3/TRBV12-4	-	-	TRBJ2-1	CAEGSYEQFF	TGTGCCGAAGGATCCTATGAGCAGTTCTTC
TRBV6-5	-	few	TRBJ2-5	CASSYGRGLKTQYF	TGTGCCAGCAGTTACGGGCGGGGTCTAAAGACCCAGTACTTC
TRBV6-4	TRBD2	few	TRBJ2-2	CASSGSGDTGELFF	TGTGCCAGCAGTGGTAGCGGGGACACCGGGGAGCTGTTTTTT
TRBV5-6	-	-	TRBJ2-2	CASSLPGDRTALSDTGELFF	TGTGCCAGCAGCTTGCCAGGGGATCGTACCGCCCTATCAGACACCGGGGAGCTGTTTTTT
TRBV12-3/TRBV12-4	-	once	TRBJ2-7	CASSLGGGSQNSYEQYF	TGTGCCAGCAGTTTAGGTGGGGGCAGCCAAAACTCCTACGAGCAGTACTTC
TRBV15	TRBD1	-	TRBJ2-7	CATSLGGQGDYEQYF	TGTGCCACCAGCCTCGGTGGACAGGGGGACTACGAGCAGTACTTC
TRBV27	TRBD1	-	TRBJ2-7	CASSWTGGTYEQYF	TGTGCCAGCAGTTGGACAGGGGGGACCTACGAGCAGTACTTC
TRBV7-9	TRBD1	few	TRBJ2-7	CASSLGQGVRYEQYF	TGTGCCAGCAGCTTAGGACAGGGGGTTCGCTACGAGCAGTACTTC
TRBV7-9	-	-	TRBJ2-7	CASTQGGGSYEQYF	TGTGCCAGCACCCAAGGAGGGGGCTCCTACGAGCAGTACTTC
TRBV7-9	-	-	TRBJ2-1	CASSLGASQQFF	TGTGCCAGCAGCTTAGGGGCCAGTCAGCAGTTCTTC
TRBV13	-	few	TRBJ2-7	CASSSRSGGAAYEQYF	TGTGCCAGCAGCTCCAGGTCTGGGGGGGCCGCCTACGAGCAGTACTTC
TRBV6-2/TRBV6-3	-	few	TRBJ2-1	CASSYRTAGTLYNEQFF	TGTGCCAGCAGTTACCGAACGGCAGGGACCCTCTACAATGAGCAGTTCTTC
TRBV29-1	-	-	TRBJ2-3	CSGAGGKTDTQYF	TGCAGCGGGGCTGGGGGAAAGACAGATACGCAGTATTTT
TRBV24-1	TRBD2	few	TRBJ2-1	CATSEPSPGSGRDNEQFF	TGTGCCACCAGTGAACCCTCCCCGGGTAGCGGGAGAGACAATGAGCAGTTCTTC
TRBV20-1	TRBD2	-	TRBJ2-1	CSARVASGGYEQFF	TGCAGTGCTAGAGTGGCTAGCGGGGGCTATGAGCAGTTCTTC